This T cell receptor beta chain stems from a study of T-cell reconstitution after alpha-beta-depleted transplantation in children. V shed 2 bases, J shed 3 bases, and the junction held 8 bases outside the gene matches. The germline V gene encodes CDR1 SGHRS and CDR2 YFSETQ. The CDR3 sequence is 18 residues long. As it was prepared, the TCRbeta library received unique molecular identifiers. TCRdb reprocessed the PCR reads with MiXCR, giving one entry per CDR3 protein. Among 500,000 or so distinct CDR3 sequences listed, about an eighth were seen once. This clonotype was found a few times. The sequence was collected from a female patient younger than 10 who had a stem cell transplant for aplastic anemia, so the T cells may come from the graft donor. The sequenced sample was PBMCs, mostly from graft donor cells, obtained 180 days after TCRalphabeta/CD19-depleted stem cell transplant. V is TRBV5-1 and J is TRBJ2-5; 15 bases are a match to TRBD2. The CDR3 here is CASSFGLAGGPSEETQYF. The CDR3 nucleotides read TGCGCCAGCAGCTTCGGACTAGCGGGAGGGCCCTCTGAAGAGACCCAGTACTTC.